A single sample is the source of the 32 T cell receptor beta chains below, sequenced in a study of blood T cell repertoires in COVID-19. TCRdb's copy holds only in-frame clones and misses some; the assay was immunoSEQ multiplex PCR. The sample has approximately 120,000 clones, roughly 90% seen once. What was sequenced was peripheral blood. These receptors were taken from a man between 45 and 60 years old with acute or convalescent COVID-19.

The CDR3 region has the DNA TGTGCCTGGAGTGTAGGACAGCCCACCGGGGAGCTGTTTTTT. Amino acid sequence: CAWSVGQPTGELFF. The genes are TRBV30 and TRBJ2-2; tentatively, D is TRBD1 (6 bases). Germline CDR1 is GTSNPN and CDR2 is SVGIG (reference sequence). The V and J ends lost 0 bases and 4 bases respectively, with 9 bases between them. The CDR3 has 14 amino acids.

The genes are TRBV27 and TRBJ1-1, with D possibly matching TRBD1 (6 bases). Germline V gives CDR1 MNHEY, CDR2 SMNVEV (reference sequence). The CDR3 has 15 residues. Between the trimmed V and J ends, which lost 7 bases and 1 base, there was a span of 16 bases. The CDR3 DNA is TGTGCCAGCAACCCTAGACAGGCCTGGAACACTGAAGCTTTCTTT. Protein sequence: CASNPRQAWNTEAFF.

The chain recombines TRBV19 with TRBJ1-5; D is undetermined. Germline CDR1 reads LNHDA; CDR2 reads SQIVND (reference sequence). This CDR3 spans 13 amino acids. Trimming cost V 3 bases and J 7 bases, with 10 bases left between them. The DNA for the CDR3 is TGTGCCAGTAGTATGAGTACCATACAGCCCCAGCATTTT. Protein product: CASSMSTIQPQHF.

The CDR3 DNA is TGTGCCTGGAGTAGGGACAGGAGCTCCTATAATTCACCCCTCCACTTT. Residues: CAWSRDRSSYNSPLHF. The chain uses TRBV30 and TRBJ1-6, with 8 bases lining up with TRBD1. Per the germline V gene, CDR1 is GTSNPN and CDR2 is SVGIG (reference sequence). The junction had 3 bases not matched to a gene; V was cut back by 2 bases and J by 0 bases. The CDR3 has 16 amino acids.

The genes are TRBV7-2 and TRBJ2-1, with TRBD1 matching 7 bases. The length of the CDR3 is 13 residues. After removal of 5 bases from V and 10 bases from J, the junction contained 8 bases not matched to a gene. Germline V gives CDR1 SGHTA, CDR2 FQGNSA. CDR3 amino acids: CASSPDRAREQFF. For the CDR3, the DNA is TGTGCCAGCAGCCCCGACAGGGCCAGGGAGCAGTTCTTC. Full variable domain (remainder filled in from reference TRBV7-2 and TRBJ2-1): GAGVSQSPSNKVTEKGKDVELRCDPISGHTALYWYRQSLGQGLEFLIYFQGNSAPDKSGLPSDRFSAERTGGSVSTLTIQRTQQEDSAVYLCASSPDRAREQFFGPGTRLTVL.

The chain couples TRBV5-6 to TRBJ1-2, with 9 bases aligning to TRBD1. This CDR3 region has 16 residues. J was trimmed by 5 bases and V by 0 bases; bases with no gene match: 8. Germline V gene lookup returns CDR1 SGHDT and CDR2 YYEEEE. This CDR3 reads CASSLDRGLSLYGYTF. CDR3 sequence (DNA): TGTGCCAGCAGCTTGGACAGGGGGCTCTCCCTGTATGGCTACACCTTC.

The chain carries TRBV5-1 and TRBJ2-7; D may be TRBD2 (5 bases). The CDR3 is 17 residues long. V lost 0 bases, J lost 1 base, and 17 bases lay in between. Germline CDR1 SGHRS, CDR2 YFSETQ. Written as DNA, the CDR3 is TGCGCCAGCAGCTTGGGGTCAGAGGGCCCCAGATCCTACGAGCAGTACTTC. Protein product: CASSLGSEGPRSYEQYF.

This clone appeared a few times. The chain employs TRBV21-1 and TRBJ2-2; the listed D gene, TRBD1, was not tested against the DNA. TRBV21-1 is a recognized pseudogene. CDR3 length: 16 residues. This CDR3 reads CASSKANRGQGGELFF. The CDR3 region has the DNA TGTGCCAGCAGCAAAGCCAACAGGGGGCAAGGCGGGGAGCTGTTTTTT.

V and J are TRBV24-1 and TRBJ1-5, with TRBD1 matching over 9 bases. From germline, CDR1 is KGHDR and CDR2 SFDVKD. This CDR3 region has 14 residues. Trimming removed 6 bases from V and 5 bases from J; junction bases left unmatched: 4. CDR3: CATSPGQGYQPQHF. CDR3 DNA sequence: TGTGCCACCAGTCCCGGACAGGGGTATCAGCCCCAGCATTTT.

The chain uses TRBV6-2 or TRBV6-3 and TRBJ2-5; D gene unclear. The CDR3 runs 14 residues. Trimming took 0 bases from V and 0 from J, leaving 5 bases between them. CDR1 is MNHEY, CDR2 SVGEGT, per germline. The CDR3: CASSYSPYQETQYF. The CDR3 DNA reads as TGTGCCAGCAGTTACTCCCCGTACCAAGAGACCCAGTACTTC.

The chain couples TRBV5-6 to TRBJ2-2, with 8 bases aligning to TRBD1. The CDR3 has 16 residues. Germline CDR1 SGHDT, CDR2 YYEEEE. Losses at the gene ends were 4 bases for V and 1 base for J; bases not matched to a gene: 6. DNA for the CDR3: TGTGCCAGCAGCCCGACCGGGACAGGGAACACCGGGGAGCTGTTTTTT. Translating it yields CASSPTGTGNTGELFF.

V and J are TRBV10-2 and TRBJ2-1; 10 nucleotides agree with TRBD2. V gave up 8 bases and J gave up 4 bases; unmatched junction bases: 8. The CDR3 is made up of 15 amino acids. Germline lookup yields CDR1 WSHSY and CDR2 SAAADI. This chain's CDR3 is CASQRPGLAYNEQFF. The DNA for the CDR3 is TGCGCCAGCCAACGTCCGGGACTAGCGTACAATGAGCAGTTCTTC.

The J gene is TRBJ1-2, the V gene TRBV5-4; a weak D match, TRBD1 (6 bases). CDR3 size: 14 residues. V lost 4 bases to trimming and J lost 6 bases, with 16 bases between them. In germline, CDR1 is SGHNT, CDR2 YYREEE (reference sequence). The CDR3 spells CASSPEQGWDGYTF. The DNA of the CDR3 is TGTGCCAGCAGCCCTGAACAGGGCTGGGATGGCTACACCTTC.

This clone was found once. V gene TRBV11-2 combines with J gene TRBJ1-2, with D tentatively TRBD1 (5 bases). The germline V and J ends were trimmed by 6 bases and 3 bases, with 8 bases remaining between them. The CDR3 has 12 amino acids. CDR1 is SGHAT and CDR2 is FQNNGV in the germline V gene. The CDR3 loop reads CASSPGYYGYTF. Written as DNA, the CDR3 is TGTGCCAGCAGTCCAGGGTACTATGGCTACACCTTC. Looking up the rest from reference TRBV11-2 and TRBJ1-2 gives the full variable domain: EAGVAQSPRYKIIEKRQSVAFWCNPISGHATLYWYQQILGQGPKLLIQFQNNGVVDDSQLPKDRFSAERLKGVDSTLKIQPAKLEDSAVYLCASSPGYYGYTFGSGTRLTVV.

J is TRBJ1-3 and V is TRBV19; D remains unclear. The CDR3 loop spans 12 amino acids. V was pared by 3 bases and J by 8 bases, with 8 bases between. The germline gives CDR1 LNHDA, CDR2 SQIVND (reference sequence). The CDR3 DNA sequence: TGTGCCAGTAGTATCCCCCCGGACACCATATATTTT. Protein product: CASSIPPDTIYF.

This clone was counted once. J is TRBJ1-2 and V is TRBV4-2; possibly TRBD1 for D (6 bases). Germline-derived CDR1 and CDR2 are LGHNA and YNFKEQ. The CDR3 length is 14 residues. The germline V and J ends were trimmed by 3 bases and 6 bases, with 14 bases remaining between them. In DNA, the CDR3 is TGTGCCAGCAGCCAGGCAACAGGGATACATGGCTACACCTTC. This translates into CASSQATGIHGYTF.

This clone was observed once. The chain is built from TRBV11-2 and TRBJ2-5, with 14 bases lining up with TRBD2. Germline V gene data show CDR1 as SGHAT and CDR2 as FQNNGV. Trimming took 5 bases from V and 4 from J; bases not matched to a gene: 6. The length of the CDR3 is 16 residues. CDR3 residues: CASSPGTSGSGETQYF. Here the CDR3 DNA reads TGTGCCAGCAGCCCCGGGACTAGCGGGAGTGGAGAGACCCAGTACTTC.

The gene calls are TRBV5-1 and TRBJ1-1; D not certain. The CDR3 contains 13 residues. Germline V lookup: CDR1 SGHRS, CDR2 YFSETQ. The V end was cut by 1 base, the J end by 4 bases, with 8 bases between. The CDR3 coding sequence is TGCGCCAGCAGCTTGTTTTCGGGCACTGAAGCTTTCTTT. This encodes CASSLFSGTEAFF.

V gene TRBV19 combines with J gene TRBJ2-3; D not resolved. Per germline, CDR1 LNHDA and CDR2 SQIVND (reference sequence). The CDR3 is made up of 13 amino acids. Trimming left V 5 bases short and J 4 bases short, with 10 bases between. The CDR3 coding sequence is TGTGCCAGTAGTCTGGGCTGGGCAGATACGCAGTATTTT. It yields the protein CASSLGWADTQYF.

The chain links TRBV5-6 to TRBJ2-3; 11 nucleotides align to TRBD2. The CDR3 spans 16 residues. Germline V gene lookup returns CDR1 SGHDT and CDR2 YYEEEE. J was trimmed by 2 bases and V by 1 base; bases with no gene match: 3. CDR3 protein: CASSLLGLAVTDTQYF. CDR3 DNA sequence: TGTGCCAGCAGCTTGCTGGGACTAGCGGTCACAGATACGCAGTATTTT. The full variable domain, its missing parts supplied by reference TRBV5-6 and TRBJ2-3, is DAGVTQSPTHLIKTRGQQVTLRCSPKSGHDTVSWYQQALGQGPQFIFQYYEEEERQRGNFPDRFSGHQFPNYSSELNVNALLLGDSALYLCASSLLGLAVTDTQYFGPGTRLTVL.

The chain links TRBV4-1 to TRBJ1-1, with D possibly TRBD1 on 6 matching bases. The CDR3 covers 14 residues. Trimming cost V 1 base and J 0 bases, with 6 bases left between them. CDR1 MGHRA and CDR2 YSYEKL come from the germline V gene. The CDR3 nucleotides are TGCGCCAGCAGCCAAGGGACAGTGAACACTGAAGCTTTCTTT. Protein: CASSQGTVNTEAFF.

This chain uses TRBV20-1 with TRBJ2-7, with D possibly matching TRBD1 (6 bases). Looked up from germline, CDR1 is DFQATT and CDR2 is SNEGSKA (reference sequence). The CDR3 is 16 residues long. Deletions cut 3 bases from V and 5 bases from J, with 23 bases between. The CDR3 is CSASYNSRGNRNEQYF. Written as DNA, the CDR3 is TGCAGTGCTAGTTACAACTCAAGGGGGAACAGGAACGAGCAGTACTTC.

The chain recombines TRBV7-2 with TRBJ1-5; D uncertain. The CDR3 has 15 residues. V lost 4 bases to trimming and J lost 6 bases, with 16 bases between them. CDR1 and CDR2 from the germline V gene are SGHTA and FQGNSA. This CDR3 is CASSSSPGAGQPQHF. CDR3 DNA sequence: TGTGCCAGCAGCTCAAGTCCAGGAGCGGGTCAGCCCCAGCATTTT.

This sequence joins TRBV7-9 and TRBJ1-6; 7 bases line up with TRBD1. The germline V gene encodes CDR1 SEHNR and CDR2 FQNEAQ (reference sequence). The CDR3 contains 12 residues. The ends lost 5 bases at V and 14 bases at J; junction bases unmatched: 6. CDR3 sequence (DNA): TGTGCCAGCAGCCCTTCGGGACAGACCCTCCACTTT. This gives the protein CASSPSGQTLHF.

J is TRBJ1-5 and V is TRBV18, with D perhaps matching TRBD1 (6 bases). CDR1 and CDR2 from the germline V gene are KGHSH and LQKENI. This CDR3 has 15 residues. The germline V and J ends were trimmed by 5 bases and 3 bases, with 14 bases remaining between them. CDR3 nucleotide sequence: TGTGCCAGCTCAGCCGCCCGACAGGACAATCAGCCCCAGCATTTT. Translating it yields CASSAARQDNQPQHF.

This chain joins TRBV5-5 and TRBJ2-1; the match to TRBD2 covers 8 bases. The length of the CDR3 is 18 residues. Germline values: CDR1 SGHKS, CDR2 YYEKEE (reference sequence). Trimming removed 0 bases from V and 5 bases from J; junction bases left unmatched: 13. CDR3 nucleotide sequence: TGTGCCAGCAGCTTGGTGGGGACTAGGTATCCCTTGGACAATGAGCAGTTCTTC. Residues: CASSLVGTRYPLDNEQFF.

The chain couples TRBV6-5 to TRBJ1-3, with 7 nucleotides matching TRBD1. CDR3 length: 15 residues. CDR1 MNHEY and CDR2 SVGAGI come from the germline V gene. V lost 6 bases to trimming and J lost 0 bases; unmatched junction nucleotides: 5. The CDR3 region is CASRKDRVSGNTIYF. The CDR3 DNA is TGTGCCAGCAGGAAAGACAGGGTCTCTGGAAACACCATATATTTT.

The chain joins TRBV6-5 to TRBJ2-7, with 8 bases aligning to TRBD2. CDR1 is MNHEY and CDR2 is SVGAGI in the germline V gene. The CDR3 has 13 amino acids. The trim removed 10 bases at V and 5 bases at J, leaving 10 bases unmatched. This CDR3 is CATRGGDRDEQYF. The CDR3 nucleotides are TGTGCCACCCGGGGGGGAGATCGCGACGAGCAGTACTTC.

J is TRBJ1-2 and V is TRBV30, with a weak D call TRBD1 (5 bases). Trimming removed 5 bases from V and 2 bases from J, with 18 bases in between. CDR1 is GTSNPN and CDR2 is SVGIG in the germline V gene (reference sequence). CDR3 length equals 15 residues. The CDR3 reads CAWSLQGSLNYGYTF. DNA of the CDR3: TGTGCCTGGTCCCTCCAGGGAAGTCTAAACTATGGCTACACCTTC.

The chain couples TRBV7-2 to TRBJ2-7, with D tentatively TRBD1 (6 bases). V was cut by 2 bases and J by 1 base, with 12 bases left in between. CDR1 is SGHTA, CDR2 FQGNSA, per germline. The CDR3 totals 15 residues. The CDR3 sequence: CASSLIQGESYEQYF. CDR3 in DNA: TGTGCCAGCAGCTTAATACAGGGAGAGTCCTACGAGCAGTACTTC.

J is TRBJ2-6 and V is TRBV19, with 7 nucleotides matching TRBD1. This CDR3 region has 12 residues. Germline trimming cut 7 bases from V and 16 bases from J; bases unmatched to any gene: 10. The V gene's germline CDR1 is LNHDA and CDR2 SQIVND (reference sequence). The CDR3 DNA reads as TGTGCCAGTACCCTGGACAGGACCTCACTGACTTTC. Translation gives CASTLDRTSLTF. The full variable domain, with the rest looked up from reference TRBV19 and TRBJ2-6, is DGGITQSPKYLFRKEGQNVTLSCEQNLNHDAMYWYRQDPGQGLRLIYYSQIVNDFQKGDIAEGYSVSREKKESFPLTVTSAQKNPTAFYLCASTLDRTSLTFGAGSRLTVL.

The V gene is TRBV4-2, the J gene TRBJ2-3, with 8 bases matching TRBD2. V dropped 0 bases and J dropped 3; count of bases not matched to a gene: 8. Germline CDR1 and CDR2: LGHNA and YNFKEQ. The CDR3 contains 17 residues. CDR3 sequence reads: CASSQEERAGGTDTQYF. In DNA, the CDR3 is TGTGCCAGCAGCCAAGAAGAAAGGGCGGGAGGAACAGATACGCAGTATTTT.